A selection of T cell receptor beta chains follows, all from one sample in a study of shared clonotypes between healthy human individuals. This table comes from immunoSEQ multiplex PCR, and its TCRdb copy is limited to in-frame clones, with some not included. In the table there are more than 2 million clones, roughly 96% of which are singletons. The sample taken for sequencing was naive CD4+ T cells sorted from blood. The receptors shown here come from a man younger than 35 in good health. The CDR3 runs from the conserved cysteine through the conserved F or W. The D gene is left open where the match is weak. The size entry is marked missing in some rows and otherwise reads once, few, many or a size class.

TRBJ2-1 - TRBV27 - 14 TGTGCCAGCAGTTTCGGAGCGAACTACAATGAGCAGTTCTTC CASSFGANYNEQFF
TRBJ2-1 - TRBV5-1 TRBD1 16 TGCGCCAGCAGCTTGGTACAGGGGGTCACCTACAATGAGCAGTTCTTC CASSLVQGVTYNEQFF
TRBJ1-5 - TRBV2 - 17 TGTGCCAGCAGTGAAGCGGGGGCCCATCCTAGCAATCAGCCCCAGCATTTT CASSEAGAHPSNQPQHF
TRBJ2-1 - TRBV5-6 - 13 TGTGCCAGCAAGAACCAGGGGCAGGGTGAGCAGTTCTTC CASKNQGQGEQFF
TRBJ2-7 once TRBV2 - 16 TGTGCCAGCAGTGAAGCATCGGGTAGCAGAAAGTACGAGCAGTACTTC CASSEASGSRKYEQYF
TRBJ2-2 - TRBV7-2 - 15 TGTGCCAGCAGCTTAGTTTCCGGGAACACCGGGGAGCTGTTTTTT CASSLVSGNTGELFF
TRBJ1-2 - TRBV18 - 13 TGTGCCAGCTCACCCCCAGCCGGATATGGCTACACCTTC CASSPPAGYGYTF
TRBJ1-6 - TRBV9 - 14 TGTGCCAGCAGCCAGGGTACCTATAATTCACCCCTCCACTTT CASSQGTYNSPLHF
TRBJ1-2 - TRBV11-2 TRBD1 15 TGTGCCAGCAGCTTAGCACCTGGACAGGGCTATGGCTACACCTTC CASSLAPGQGYGYTF
TRBJ2-1 - TRBV2 - 14 TGTGCCAGCAGCTTACTAGGAAGAGACAATGAGCAGTTCTTC CASSLLGRDNEQFF
TRBJ1-3 - TRBV5-1 - 15 TGCGCCAGCAGCCCGGAGGCTGGTCTCGGAAACACCATATATTTT CASSPEAGLGNTIYF
TRBJ2-5 - TRBV30 - 11 TGTGCCTACAGATCAACACAGACCCAGTACTTC CAYRSTQTQYF
TRBJ2-1 - TRBV21-1 - 18 TGTGCCAGCAGCAAACAGGGGGTAAATAGCGGGTACTACAATGAGCAGTTCTTC CASSKQGVNSGYYNEQFF
TRBJ2-1 - TRBV2 TRBD2 14 TGTGCCAGCAGTGCCGGGACTAGCATAAATGAGCAGTTCTTC CASSAGTSINEQFF
TRBJ2-5 - TRBV10-1 - 13 TGCGCCAGCAGTGGGCAAGGGGAAGAGACCCAGTACTTC CASSGQGEETQYF
TRBJ2-6 - TRBV19 - 13 TGTGCCAGTTCACAGACTGGGGCCAACGTCCTGACTTTC CASSQTGANVLTF
TRBJ2-7 - TRBV10-3 TRBD1 15 TGTGCCAGCAGACCTCCGGGACAGTTTGTCTACGAGCAGTACTTC CASRPPGQFVYEQYF
TRBJ1-2 few TRBV5-1 TRBD1 12 TGCGCCAGCAGCCCGGACAGGAATGGCTACACCTTC CASSPDRNGYTF
TRBJ2-2 - TRBV2 - 15 TGTGCCAGCAGTGAGGACACCGCGAACACCGGGGAGCTGTTTTTT CASSEDTANTGELFF
TRBJ1-1 - TRBV7-6 - 14 TGTGCCAGCAGCTTAGAGGGTAGGGCCACTGAAGCTTTCTTT CASSLEGRATEAFF
TRBJ2-2 - TRBV10-3 TRBD2 17 TGTGCCATCAGTGCTACCCTAGCGGGAACGAACACCGGGGAGCTGTTTTTT CAISATLAGTNTGELFF
TRBJ2-1 - TRBV10-3 - 12 TGTGCCATCACCCCCCGGAACAATGAGCAGTTCTTC CAITPRNNEQFF
TRBJ2-3 once TRBV10-3 TRBD1 15 TGTGCCGGCGGACAGGGTCAAGGCCTCACAGATACGCAGTATTTT CAGGQGQGLTDTQYF
TRBJ1-5 - TRBV10-3 - 13 TGTGCCATCAGTGAGTCTCCCGACCAGCCCCAGCATTTT CAISESPDQPQHF
TRBJ1-1 - TRBV25-1 - 14 TGTGCCAGCCCTGTAGGGCTTATGAACACTGAAGCTTTCTTT CASPVGLMNTEAFF
TRBJ2-2 - TRBV7-6 TRBD1 16 TGTGCCAGCAGCTCCCGACAGGGGGAGAACACCGGGGAGCTGTTTTTT CASSSRQGENTGELFF
TRBJ1-6 - TRBV10-3 - 13 TGTGCCATCAGCCGGGACCATAATTCACCCCTCCACTTT CAISRDHNSPLHF
TRBJ1-1 - TRBV19 - 17 TGTGCCAGTAGTACCGGACCGACCTTAGGGAGGAACACTGAAGCTTTCTTT CASSTGPTLGRNTEAFF
TRBJ1-2 - TRBV2 - 12 TGTGCCAGTCTTCCCTTAAACTATGGCTACACCTTC CASLPLNYGYTF
TRBJ2-5 - TRBV11-2 TRBD2 15 TGTGCCAGCAGCATAATAGCGGGGGGTCAAGAGACCCAGTACTTC CASSIIAGGQETQYF
TRBJ2-7 - TRBV5-1 - 15 TGCGCCAGCAGCCCCCTTGACAGCGTATTCTACGAGCAGTACTTC CASSPLDSVFYEQYF
TRBJ2-3 once TRBV5-1 - 16 TGCGCCAGCAGCTTGGCCGGGGTTGTGGAGTGGGATACGCAGTATTTT CASSLAGVVEWDTQYF
TRBJ1-5 - TRBV6-1 - 13 TGTGCCAGCAGTGTGGGGCCGCAGGGGCCCCAGCATTTT CASSVGPQGPQHF
TRBJ2-1 once TRBV27 TRBD1 15 TGTGCCAGCAGTTTAGGGGACAGTCCCTACAATGAGCAGTTCTTC CASSLGDSPYNEQFF
TRBJ2-3 - TRBV19 - 15 TGTGCCAGTAGCGAACAGGGTGTGAGGGGAGATACGCAGTATTTT CASSEQGVRGDTQYF
TRBJ1-5 once TRBV2 - 14 TGTGCCAGCAGTGGACAAATTAGCAATCAGCCCCAGCATTTT CASSGQISNQPQHF
TRBJ2-3 few TRBV5-1 - 13 TGCGCCAGCAGCTTGGACAGCACAGATACGCAGTATTTT CASSLDSTDTQYF
TRBJ1-2 - TRBV18 - 14 TGTGCCAGCTCACCACCGGGGGGTAACTATGGCTACACCTTC CASSPPGGNYGYTF
TRBJ2-5 - TRBV28 TRBD1 13 TGTGCCAGCAGTCTGACAGGGTGGGGGACCCAGTACTTC CASSLTGWGTQYF
TRBJ1-5 - TRBV7-9 TRBD1 15 TGTGCCAGCAGCCAGACAGGGGGAAGCAATCAGCCCCAGCATTTT CASSQTGGSNQPQHF